The clone carrying this T cell receptor (beta chain) appeared once. Its antigen is not identified. This record belongs to a study of T cell responses to AZD1222 COVID-19 vaccine. Generated by immunoSEQ multiplex PCR, the TCRdb table keeps only in-frame clones and is missing some. The profile covers approximately 140,000 clones, with about 92% appearing a single time and around 0.85% taken by the ten largest. General study results and limits: The donor cohort was predominantly white British with a female majority, and clonal diversity may have been underestimated.

The source material was peripheral blood, sampled on day 0 of MenACWY control vaccination. This TCR was recovered from an adult in good health.

Here the CDR3 reads CASSPGQGTIEKLFF. CDR3 nucleotides: TGTGCCAGCAGCCCCGGACAGGGGACCATAGAAAAACTGTTTTTT. The chain carries TRBV4-2 and TRBJ1-4; 9 positions match TRBD1. The CDR3 extends over 15 amino acids. CDR1 and CDR2 from the germline V gene are LGHNA and YNFKEQ. Trimming at V came to 4 bases and at J to 8 bases, leaving 8 bases not matched to a gene.